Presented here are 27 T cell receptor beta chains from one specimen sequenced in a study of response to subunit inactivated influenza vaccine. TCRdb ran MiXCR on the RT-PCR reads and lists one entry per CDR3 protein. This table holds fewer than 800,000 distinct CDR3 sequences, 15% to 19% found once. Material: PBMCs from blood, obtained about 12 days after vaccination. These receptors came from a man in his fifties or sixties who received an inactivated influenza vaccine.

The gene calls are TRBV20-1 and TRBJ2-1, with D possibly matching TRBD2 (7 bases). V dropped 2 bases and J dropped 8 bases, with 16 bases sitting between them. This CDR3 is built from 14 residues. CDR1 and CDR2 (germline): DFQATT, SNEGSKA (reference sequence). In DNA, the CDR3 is TGCAGTGCTAGACGGGGGGCCGGGATCCATGAGCAGTTCTTC. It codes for CSARRGAGIHEQFF.

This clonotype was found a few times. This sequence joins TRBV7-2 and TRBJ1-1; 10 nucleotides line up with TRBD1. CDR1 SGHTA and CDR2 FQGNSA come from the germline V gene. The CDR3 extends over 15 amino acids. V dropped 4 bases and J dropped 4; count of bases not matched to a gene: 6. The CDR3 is CASSSRQGAGTEAFF. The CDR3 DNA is TGTGCCAGCAGCTCCCGACAGGGGGCCGGCACTGAAGCTTTCTTT.

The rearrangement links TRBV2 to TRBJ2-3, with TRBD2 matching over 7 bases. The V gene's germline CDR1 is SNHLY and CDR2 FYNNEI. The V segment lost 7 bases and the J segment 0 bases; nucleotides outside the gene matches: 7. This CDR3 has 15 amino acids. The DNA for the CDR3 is TGTGCCAGCAAGGTAGCTAGCGGCAGCACAGATACGCAGTATTTT. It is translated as CASKVASGSTDTQYF.

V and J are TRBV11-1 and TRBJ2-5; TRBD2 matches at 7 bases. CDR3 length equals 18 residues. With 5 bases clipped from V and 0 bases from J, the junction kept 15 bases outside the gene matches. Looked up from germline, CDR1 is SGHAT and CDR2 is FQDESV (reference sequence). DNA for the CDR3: TGTGCCAGCAGCCCGACTTCCCTAGTGCGGGGGTACCAAGAGACCCAGTACTTC. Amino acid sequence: CASSPTSLVRGYQETQYF.

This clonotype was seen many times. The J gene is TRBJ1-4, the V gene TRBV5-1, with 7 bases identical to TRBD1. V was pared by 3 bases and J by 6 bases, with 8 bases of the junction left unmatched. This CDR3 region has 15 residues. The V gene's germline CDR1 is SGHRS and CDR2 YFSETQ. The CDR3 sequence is CASSYQGDRDEKLFF. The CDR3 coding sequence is TGCGCCAGCAGCTATCAGGGGGATCGGGATGAAAAACTGTTTTTT.

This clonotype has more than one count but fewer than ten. Here the CDR3 reads CASSKRQGETQYF. In nucleotides, the CDR3 is TGTGCCAGCAGTAAGAGACAGGGAGAGACCCAGTACTTC. The chain couples TRBV27 to TRBJ2-5, with 7 bases identical to TRBD1. The CDR3 has 13 amino acids. The germline V gene encodes CDR1 MNHEY and CDR2 SMNVEV (reference sequence). V dropped 5 bases and J dropped 4; count of bases not matched to a gene: 4.

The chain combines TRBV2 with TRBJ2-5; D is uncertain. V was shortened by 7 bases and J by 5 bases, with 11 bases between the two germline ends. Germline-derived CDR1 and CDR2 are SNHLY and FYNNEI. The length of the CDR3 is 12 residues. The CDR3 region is CASNPAAETQYF. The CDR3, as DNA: TGTGCCAGCAACCCTGCCGCGGAGACCCAGTACTTC.

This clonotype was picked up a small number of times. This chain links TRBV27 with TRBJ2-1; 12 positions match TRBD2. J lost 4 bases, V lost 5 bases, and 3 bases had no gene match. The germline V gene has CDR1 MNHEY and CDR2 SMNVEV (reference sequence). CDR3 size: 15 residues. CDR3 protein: CASSHGLAGYNEQFF. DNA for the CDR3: TGTGCCAGCAGTCACGGACTAGCGGGGTACAATGAGCAGTTCTTC.

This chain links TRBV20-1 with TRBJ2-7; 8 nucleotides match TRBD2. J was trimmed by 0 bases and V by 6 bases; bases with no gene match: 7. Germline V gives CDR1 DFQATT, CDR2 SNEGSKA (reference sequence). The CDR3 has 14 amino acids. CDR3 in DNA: TGCAGTGCCAATAGCGGGAATGGCTCCTACGAGCAGTACTTC. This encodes CSANSGNGSYEQYF.

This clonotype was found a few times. CDR3 in amino acids: CASSPLAGGVYNEQFF. DNA for the CDR3: TGTGCCAGCAGCCCCTTAGCGGGAGGGGTCTACAATGAGCAGTTCTTC. J is TRBJ2-1 and V is TRBV4-2; TRBD2 matches 11 bases. The V and J ends lost 4 bases and 3 bases, in that order; junction bases with no gene match: 5. Per the germline V gene, CDR1 is LGHNA and CDR2 is YNFKEQ. The CDR3 extends over 16 amino acids.

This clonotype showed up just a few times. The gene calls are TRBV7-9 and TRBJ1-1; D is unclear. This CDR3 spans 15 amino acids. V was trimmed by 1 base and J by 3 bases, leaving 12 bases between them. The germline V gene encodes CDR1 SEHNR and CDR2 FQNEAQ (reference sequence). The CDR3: CASSLVRPADTEAFF. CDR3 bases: TGTGCCAGCAGCTTAGTCCGTCCCGCTGACACTGAAGCTTTCTTT.

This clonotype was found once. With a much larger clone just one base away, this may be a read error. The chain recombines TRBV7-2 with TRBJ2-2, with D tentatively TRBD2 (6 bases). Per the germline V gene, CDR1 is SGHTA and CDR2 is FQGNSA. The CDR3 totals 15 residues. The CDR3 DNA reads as TGTGCCAGCAGCTTCCAGACTGGCAGTGGCGGGGAGCAGTTTTTT. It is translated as CASSFQTGSGGEQFF.

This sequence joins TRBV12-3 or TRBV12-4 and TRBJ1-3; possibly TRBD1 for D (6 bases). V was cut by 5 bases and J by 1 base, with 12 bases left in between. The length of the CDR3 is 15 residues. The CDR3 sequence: CASSEGTPSGNTIYF. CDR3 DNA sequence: TGTGCCAGCAGTGAAGGGACACCGTCTGGAAACACCATATATTTT.

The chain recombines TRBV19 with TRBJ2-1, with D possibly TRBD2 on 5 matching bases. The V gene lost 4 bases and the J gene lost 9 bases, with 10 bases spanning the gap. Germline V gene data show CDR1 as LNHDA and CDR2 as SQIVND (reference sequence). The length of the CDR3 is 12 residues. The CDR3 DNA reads TGTGCCAGTAGTACGCAACTAGGTGAGCAGTTCTTC. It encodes CASSTQLGEQFF.

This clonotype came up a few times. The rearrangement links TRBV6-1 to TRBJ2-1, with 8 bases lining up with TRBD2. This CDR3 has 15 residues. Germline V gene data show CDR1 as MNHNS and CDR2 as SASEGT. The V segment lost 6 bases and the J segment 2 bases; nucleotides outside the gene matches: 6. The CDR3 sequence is CASRFPGGPYNEQFF. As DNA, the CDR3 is TGTGCCAGCAGATTCCCGGGGGGGCCCTACAATGAGCAGTTCTTC.

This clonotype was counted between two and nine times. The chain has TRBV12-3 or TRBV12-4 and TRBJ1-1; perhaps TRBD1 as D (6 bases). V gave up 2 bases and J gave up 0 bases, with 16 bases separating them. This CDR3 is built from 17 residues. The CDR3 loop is CASSLFGTPHMNTEAFF. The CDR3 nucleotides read TGTGCCAGCAGTTTATTTGGGACACCTCACATGAACACTGAAGCTTTCTTT.

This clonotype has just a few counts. CDR3 coding DNA: TGTGCCAGTAGTATATCGTCTAGCTCCTACGAGCAGTACTTC. Protein sequence: CASSISSSSYEQYF. The chain carries TRBV19 and TRBJ2-7, with D hard to call. CDR3 length: 14 residues. V was pared by 2 bases and J by 0 bases, with 8 bases between. Germline loops: CDR1 LNHDA, CDR2 SQIVND (reference sequence). Variable domain in full (rest from reference TRBV19 and TRBJ2-7): DGGITQSPKYLFRKEGQNVTLSCEQNLNHDAMYWYRQDPGQGLRLIYYSQIVNDFQKGDIAEGYSVSREKKESFPLTVTSAQKNPTAFYLCASSISSSSYEQYFGPGTRLTVT.

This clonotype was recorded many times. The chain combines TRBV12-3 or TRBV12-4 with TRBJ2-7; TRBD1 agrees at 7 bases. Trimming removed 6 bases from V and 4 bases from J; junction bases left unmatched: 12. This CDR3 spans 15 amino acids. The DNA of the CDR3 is TGTGCCAGCAGCCCACGACAGGGACCGATGTACGAGCAGTACTTC. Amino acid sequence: CASSPRQGPMYEQYF.

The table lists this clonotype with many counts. CDR3 DNA: TGTGCCAGCAGCTTTAACAGGGGAAACACCATATATTTT. Its protein product is CASSFNRGNTIYF. This chain links TRBV7-8 with TRBJ1-3; TRBD1 might be the D (5 bases). CDR1 is SGHVS, CDR2 FQNEAQ, per germline. V shed 3 bases and J shed 4 bases, with 7 bases lying between them. The CDR3 is 13 residues long.

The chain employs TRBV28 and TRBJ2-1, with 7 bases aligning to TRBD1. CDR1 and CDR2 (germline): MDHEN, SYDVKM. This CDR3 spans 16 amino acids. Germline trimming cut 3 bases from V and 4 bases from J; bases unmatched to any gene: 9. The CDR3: CASSFRGRGLYNEQFF. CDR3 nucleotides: TGTGCCAGCAGTTTTAGGGGGCGAGGGCTTTACAATGAGCAGTTCTTC.

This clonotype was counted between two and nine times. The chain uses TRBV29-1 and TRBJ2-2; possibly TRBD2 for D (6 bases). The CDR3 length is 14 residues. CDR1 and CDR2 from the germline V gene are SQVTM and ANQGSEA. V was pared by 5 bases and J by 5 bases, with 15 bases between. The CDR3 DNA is TGCAGCGTTCGGGAGAGTCGCCTGACCGGGGAGCTGTTTTTT. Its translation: CSVRESRLTGELFF.

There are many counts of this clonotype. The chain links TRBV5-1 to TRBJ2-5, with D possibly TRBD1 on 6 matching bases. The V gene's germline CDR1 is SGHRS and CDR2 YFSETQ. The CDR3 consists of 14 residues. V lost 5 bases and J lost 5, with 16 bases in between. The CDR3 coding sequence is TGCGCCAGCAGTGTTGCAGGGGTTTCGGAGACCCAGTACTTC. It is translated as CASSVAGVSETQYF.

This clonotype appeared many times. The CDR3 sequence is CASSLGQGKYNEQFF. CDR3 sequence (DNA): TGTGCCAGCAGCTTAGGACAGGGGAAATACAATGAGCAGTTCTTC. The chain uses TRBV7-2 and TRBJ2-1; TRBD1 aligns across 8 bases. This CDR3 is built from 15 residues. Germline trimming cut 1 base from V and 4 bases from J; bases unmatched to any gene: 3. CDR1 is SGHTA and CDR2 is FQGNSA in the germline V gene.

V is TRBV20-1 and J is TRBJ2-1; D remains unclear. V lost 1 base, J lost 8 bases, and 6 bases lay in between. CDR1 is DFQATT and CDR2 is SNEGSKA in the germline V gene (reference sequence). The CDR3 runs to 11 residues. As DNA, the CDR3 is TGCAGTGCTAGAGGGGGTCATGAGCAGTTCTTC. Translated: CSARGGHEQFF.

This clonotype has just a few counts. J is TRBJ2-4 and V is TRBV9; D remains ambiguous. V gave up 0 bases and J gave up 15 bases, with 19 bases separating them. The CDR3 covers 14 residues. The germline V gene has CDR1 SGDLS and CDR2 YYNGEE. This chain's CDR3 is CASSVERSETPAYF. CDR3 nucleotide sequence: TGTGCCAGCAGCGTAGAGAGGTCGGAGACGCCCGCGTACTTC.

CDR3 loop: CASSQAQVRGGLADTQYF. DNA of the CDR3: TGCGCCAGCAGCCAAGCCCAGGTGCGGGGGGGCCTAGCAGATACGCAGTATTTT. The J gene is TRBJ2-3, the V gene TRBV4-1; 9 bases match TRBD2. Trimming took 1 base from V and 4 from J; bases not matched to a gene: 12. In germline, CDR1 is MGHRA, CDR2 YSYEKL. The CDR3 is 18 residues long.

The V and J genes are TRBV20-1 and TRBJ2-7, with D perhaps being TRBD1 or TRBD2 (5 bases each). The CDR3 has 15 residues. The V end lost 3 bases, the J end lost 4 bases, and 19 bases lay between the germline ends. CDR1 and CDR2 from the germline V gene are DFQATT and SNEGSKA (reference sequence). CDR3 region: CSARASGTAGYEQYF. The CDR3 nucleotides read TGCAGTGCTAGGGCGTCCGGGACGGCAGGGTACGAGCAGTACTTC.